Shown below are 23 T cell receptor beta chains from a single sample sequenced in a study of Graves' ophthalmopathy and Graves' hyperthyroidism (dated by TCRdb to 2016 to 2019). Sequenced on an Illumina HiSeq 2000. TCR beta CDR3 regions were amplified from RNA transcripts for repertoire sequencing. The first round was an RT-PCR using HTBI primers with the Qiagen OneStep RT-PCR kit, and this first round was followed by a second-round multiplex PCR, then size selection and purification. TCRdb redid the processing of the public reads, applying fastp at Q25 and MiXCR, and retained in-frame beta chains. All rows with the same CDR3 protein become a single entry with the most common DNA and genes. This sample lists roughly 700,000 distinct CDR3 sequences; roughly two fifths were detected once. Of the sample, 40% to 55% is held by the ten largest clones. Sample: peripheral blood. The origin of the receptors is an adult man with Graves' ophthalmopathy.

This rearrangement joins TRBV25-1 to TRBJ2-3; D may be TRBD2 (6 bases). Germline CDR1 MGHDK, CDR2 SYGVNS. Trimming removed 0 bases from V and 0 bases from J, with 13 bases in between. This CDR3 comprises 17 residues. The CDR3 loop reads CASSEYGGITSTDTQYF. Here the CDR3 DNA reads TGTGCCAGCAGTGAATATGGCGGGATAACTAGCACAGATACGCAGTATTTT.

The chain has TRBV28 and TRBJ1-5, with 7 nucleotides matching TRBD1. This CDR3 region has 14 residues. The trim removed 4 bases at V and 7 bases at J, leaving 7 bases unmatched. Germline CDR1 MDHEN, CDR2 SYDVKM. The CDR3 DNA sequence: TGTGCCAGCAGTTCCTTGCGAGGGGGCCAGCCCCAGCATTTT. This gives the protein CASSSLRGGQPQHF.

The chain recombines TRBV10-3 with TRBJ2-7; D is possibly TRBD1 or TRBD2 (5 bases each). Germline loops: CDR1 ENHRY, CDR2 SYGVKD. The CDR3 length is 16 residues. Trimming took off 10 bases at V and 0 bases at J, with 22 bases between the two ends. CDR3 DNA: TGTGCCAGCAGGAGAGGCCGCCGGGACCTCTCCTACGAGCAGTACTTC. Translating gives CASRRGRRDLSYEQYF.

This clonotype was recorded many times. The chain links TRBV29-1 to TRBJ1-1, with D tentatively TRBD1 (5 bases). Germline V gene sequence: CDR1 SQVTM, CDR2 ANQGSEA. Trimming removed 1 base at V and 1 base at J, with 7 bases between. The CDR3 runs to 13 residues. Here the CDR3 DNA reads TGCAGCGTTGAAGGACAGCCGAACACTGAAGCTTTCTTT. Translation: CSVEGQPNTEAFF.

Details on this clonotype: One base away lies a much larger clone, so this may be a sequencing read error. The chain combines TRBV9 with TRBJ2-5; TRBD2 is a possible D gene (7 bases). Trimming took 1 base from V and 4 from J, leaving 23 bases between them. Per the germline V gene, CDR1 is SGDLS and CDR2 is YYNGEE. The CDR3 extends over 18 amino acids. This CDR3 reads CASSVTGRGARFGETQYF. DNA of the CDR3: TGTGCCAGCAGCGTAACGGGACGGGGGGCGAGGTTCGGAGAGACCCAGTACTTC. Using reference TRBV9 and TRBJ2-5 for the parts outside the CDR3, the full variable domain is DSGVTQTPKHLITATGQRVTLRCSPRSGDLSVYWYQQSLDQGLQFLIQYYNGEERAKGNILERFSAQQFPDLHSELNLSSLELGDSALYFCASSVTGRGARFGETQYFGPGTRLLVL.

This chain uses TRBV11-2 with TRBJ1-1; D is undetermined. Trimming took 5 bases from V and 2 from J, leaving 12 bases between them. This CDR3 is 14 amino acids long. Germline CDR1 and CDR2: SGHAT and FQNNGV. This chain's CDR3 is CASSHGRANTEAFF. The CDR3 coding sequence is TGTGCCAGCAGCCACGGACGGGCAAACACTGAAGCTTTCTTT.

This clonotype appeared a few times. V is TRBV13 and J is TRBJ1-6; D is perhaps TRBD1 (5 bases). CDR1 is PRHDT and CDR2 is FYEKMQ in the germline V gene (reference sequence). The V gene lost 2 bases and the J gene lost 4 bases, with 9 bases spanning the gap. The CDR3 covers 15 residues. The CDR3 loop reads CASSLRDRYNSPLHF. Written as DNA, the CDR3 is TGTGCCAGCAGCTTAAGGGACCGATATAATTCACCCCTCCACTTT.

Ten or more counts support this clonotype. The genes are TRBV2 and TRBJ2-7, with 7 bases matching TRBD1. The ends lost 7 bases at V and 6 bases at J; junction bases unmatched: 15. CDR3 length: 15 amino acids. Germline V gives CDR1 SNHLY, CDR2 FYNNEI. The CDR3, as DNA: TGTGCCAGCACTAGGGACAGACATCCTACGAGCGAGCAGTACTTC. Protein sequence: CASTRDRHPTSEQYF.

This rearrangement joins TRBV25-1 to TRBJ2-7; D is possibly TRBD1 or TRBD2 (5 bases each). The CDR3 runs to 16 residues. Between the trimmed V and J ends, which lost 5 bases and 0 bases, there was a span of 17 bases. Germline V gene sequence: CDR1 MGHDK, CDR2 SYGVNS. The CDR3 nucleotides are TGTGCCAGCAGTATCGGGACGGCGTTAAGCTCCTACGAGCAGTACTTC. Protein sequence: CASSIGTALSSYEQYF.

The V call is TRBV12-3 or TRBV12-4, the J call TRBJ1-1, with TRBD1 matching 9 bases. J lost 10 bases, V lost 1 base, and 13 bases had no gene match. CDR3 length: 16 amino acids. The DNA of the CDR3 is TGTGCCAGCAGTTTAGGGGAACAGGGGGCGGGGAGGGGAGCTTTCTTT. Amino acids: CASSLGEQGAGRGAFF.

This clonotype showed up many times. The chain carries TRBV10-3 and TRBJ1-2, with TRBD1 identical over 7 bases. Germline V gene data show CDR1 as ENHRY and CDR2 as SYGVKD. V shed 7 bases and J 8 bases; nucleotides not matched to a gene: 10. The length of the CDR3 is 13 residues. CDR3 sequence: CAITDIGTAGYTF. CDR3 bases: TGTGCCATCACCGATATTGGGACAGCGGGCTACACCTTC.

This clonotype was seen many times. The V call is TRBV20-1, the J call TRBJ2-7; possibly TRBD1 or TRBD2 for D (5 bases each). The germline CDR1 and CDR2 sequences are DFQATT and SNEGSKA (reference sequence). V shed 6 bases and J shed 2 bases, with 20 bases lying between them. The CDR3 contains 15 residues. The CDR3 coding sequence is TGCAGTGCAGAACCGAGGGGTGTGGGAACCTACGAGCAGTACTTC. Its translation is CSAEPRGVGTYEQYF.

This clonotype turned up a few times. The rearrangement uses TRBV12-3 or TRBV12-4 and TRBJ2-7; 7 bases are shared with TRBD1. The length of the CDR3 is 15 residues. The junction had 7 bases not matched to a gene; V was cut back by 5 bases and J by 0 bases. This CDR3 reads CASSRHRGHSYEQYF. For the CDR3, the DNA is TGTGCCAGCAGTCGCCACAGGGGCCACTCCTACGAGCAGTACTTC.

In this sample, this clonotype turned up a few times. The chain employs TRBV7-3 and TRBJ1-4, with D perhaps TRBD1 (5 bases). The CDR3 runs to 15 residues. Germline CDR1 and CDR2: SGHTA and FQGTGA. Trimming took 5 bases from V and 0 from J, leaving 10 bases between them. CDR3 sequence reads: CASSRDAATNEKLFF. CDR3 bases: TGTGCCAGCAGCCGGGACGCAGCAACTAATGAAAAACTGTTTTTT.

Points on this clonotype: A much larger clone lies a single base off, so this may be a read error. This chain connects TRBV29-1 to TRBJ1-2, with a possible D match to TRBD1 (6 bases). The germline CDR1 and CDR2 sequences are SQVTM and ANQGSEA. The CDR3 is made up of 14 amino acids. The CDR3 here is CSVTGQPRSYDYTF. The CDR3 DNA follows: TGCAGCGTGACCGGACAGCCGCGGTCCTATGACTACACCTTC.

The rearrangement joins TRBV10-3 to TRBJ2-5; D tentatively reads TRBD1 or TRBD2 (6 bases each). The J call is in doubt because the DNA end fits TRBJ2-7 better. The CDR3 has 17 residues. Germline V lookup: CDR1 ENHRY, CDR2 SYGVKD. CDR3 loop: CAISKLGRGAGGDEQYF. CDR3 coding DNA: TGTGCCATCAGCAAACTGGGAAGGGGGGCAGGTGGCGACGAGCAGTACTTC.

This chain joins TRBV29-1 and TRBJ2-5; 8 nucleotides align to TRBD1. CDR1 and CDR2 (germline): SQVTM, ANQGSEA. The V and J ends lost 2 bases and 5 bases, in that order; junction bases with no gene match: 7. The CDR3 has 14 residues. The CDR3 DNA sequence: TGCAGCGTTGAACCCAGGGGGCAGACGGAGACCCAGTACTTC. Translated, it gives CSVEPRGQTETQYF.

As regards this clonotype: Being one base from a much bigger clone, this may be a read error. V usage is TRBV2 and J usage is TRBJ2-7; D not certain. Germline-derived CDR1 and CDR2 are SNHLY and FYNNEI. V gave up 4 bases and J gave up 2 bases, with 6 bases separating them. This CDR3 is built from 12 residues. The CDR3 region is CASSGAPYEQYF. The DNA for the CDR3 is TGTGCCAGCAGTGGGGCCCCCTACGAGCAGTACTTC.

As to this clonotype: Since the CDR3 does not end with the conserved phenylalanine or tryptophan, this likely comes from a read error. Because the CDR3's place on the DNA is in doubt, the DNA is left out and the CDR3 is given as listed by TCRdb. V gene TRBV29-1 combines with J gene TRBJ1-4; TRBD1 is taken as the D call from the table, unchecked against the DNA. CDR1 SQVTM and CDR2 ANQGSEA come from the germline V gene. The CDR3 is made up of 10 amino acids, end residues included. The CDR3 here is CSVHFRAGND.

This clonotype was observed once. V usage is TRBV6-9 and J usage is TRBJ2-7; TRBD2 matches 9 bases. The V and J ends lost 6 bases and 4 bases, in that order; junction bases with no gene match: 1. Germline values: CDR1 MNHGY, CDR2 SVAAGI. This CDR3 is built from 12 residues. The CDR3 coding sequence is TGTGCCAGCAGGCGGGGGGGTTACGAGCAGTACGTC. It yields the protein CASRRGGYEQYV.

This clonotype was seen only a few times. The chain joins TRBV10-3 to TRBJ1-2; TRBD1 matches at 7 bases. CDR1 is ENHRY and CDR2 is SYGVKD in the germline V gene. The CDR3 runs to 13 residues. Germline trimming cut 5 bases from V and 4 bases from J; bases unmatched to any gene: 4. The CDR3 spells CAISRTGGYGYTF. CDR3 sequence (DNA): TGTGCCATCAGTCGGACAGGAGGCTATGGCTACACCTTC.

This clonotype was observed many times. The gene calls are TRBV24-1 and TRBJ1-4, with D possibly being TRBD1 (5 bases). The CDR3 length is 14 residues. V lost 3 bases and J 3 bases, leaving 7 bases between the germline ends. Germline V gene data show CDR1 as KGHDR and CDR2 as SFDVKD. Here the CDR3 DNA reads TGTGCCACCAGTGATCAGGGTCCTAATGAAAAACTGTTTTTT. Protein sequence: CATSDQGPNEKLFF.

The chain has TRBV2 and TRBJ2-6; 7 bases align to TRBD1. The CDR3 is 16 residues long. The germline V gene encodes CDR1 SNHLY and CDR2 FYNNEI. V shed 7 bases, J shed 2 bases, and the junction held 8 bases outside the gene matches. The chain's CDR3 is CASTKDRVTGANVLTF. The CDR3 DNA is TGTGCCAGCACTAAAGACAGGGTCACTGGGGCCAACGTCCTGACTTTC.